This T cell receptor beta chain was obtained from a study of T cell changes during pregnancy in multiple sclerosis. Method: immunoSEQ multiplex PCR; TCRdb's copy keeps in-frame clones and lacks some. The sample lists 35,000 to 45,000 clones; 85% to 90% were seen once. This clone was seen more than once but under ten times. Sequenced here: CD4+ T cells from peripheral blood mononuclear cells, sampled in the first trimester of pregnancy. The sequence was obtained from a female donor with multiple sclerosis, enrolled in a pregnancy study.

CDR3 DNA sequence: TGTGCCAGCAGCTCGGGACAGGGCTACTCGAGCTCCTACGAGCAGTACTTC. It specifies CASSSGQGYSSSYEQYF. J is TRBJ2-7 and V is TRBV5-6; TRBD1 matches 9 bases. The junction had 10 bases not matched to a gene; V was cut back by 3 bases and J by 0 bases. Germline V gives CDR1 SGHDT, CDR2 YYEEEE. The CDR3 totals 17 residues.